This TCR beta chain appears in the sequencing data of a study of cytotoxic CD8 clonotypes in ibrutinib-treated CLL. Whole-study results and caveats: A rise in clonality was seen at ibrutinib response, and a fall back toward baseline was seen at progression.

About this clone: Its antigen is unidentified.

The CDR3 totals 13 residues. Germline CDR1 reads KGHSH; CDR2 reads LQKENI. V lost 2 bases and J 2 bases, leaving 6 bases between the germline ends. Profiled with immunoSEQ multiplex PCR; TCRdb holds only in-frame clones, not every one. This sample has tens of thousands of clones; under 85% occur once, and the top ten carry 8.5% to 10%. V usage is TRBV18 and J usage is TRBJ1-2, with D unclear. The material was PBMCs, obtained before ibrutinib treatment. The receptor comes from a human donor with chronic lymphocytic leukemia. In DNA, the CDR3 is TGTGCCAGCTCACCAGGGCCCAACTATGGCTACACCTTC. It is translated as CASSPGPNYGYTF.